What follows are 2 T cell receptor beta chains derived from one specimen sequenced in a study of blood T cell repertoires in COVID-19. Measured with immunoSEQ multiplex PCR; TCRdb has only the in-frame clones, and not every one. Found here are fewer than 450,000 clones, 88% of them singletons; the top ten hold 7.3%. The specimen was peripheral blood. These receptor sequences come from a woman aged 70-85 years with COVID-19, enrolled during active disease.

This clone was found a few times. The chain couples TRBV4-2 to TRBJ1-2; D is ambiguous. Per the germline V gene, CDR1 is LGHNA and CDR2 is YNFKEQ. The CDR3 loop spans 16 amino acids. V lost 2 bases, J lost 4 bases, and 17 bases lay in between. CDR3 DNA sequence: TGTGCCAGCAGCCAATGGGAGGGAGGAGACCTCTATGGCTACACCTTC. Translation gives CASSQWEGGDLYGYTF.

The chain links TRBV4-3 to TRBJ1-3, with a weak D call TRBD1 (6 bases). The germline V gene encodes CDR1 LGHNA and CDR2 YSLEER. CDR3 length equals 17 residues. V shed 1 base and J shed 5 bases, with 18 bases lying between them. CDR3 sequence reads: CASSQVSGGSRRNTIYF. The CDR3 DNA reads as TGCGCCAGCAGCCAAGTTTCTGGGGGCTCTAGAAGAAACACCATATATTTT.